Given below is one T cell receptor (beta chain) in context. Its antigen remains unknown. The entry originates in a study of cytomegalovirus exposure and HLA in healthy donors. Study findings and constraints: Later analysis found that TCR beta chains associated with HLA were more clonally expanded than other, equally common chains. TCR beta V- and J-gene trimming, according to a later analysis, was linked to a missense DCLRE1C variant.

Germline V gene data show CDR1 as SGHNT and CDR2 as YENEEA. V was cut by 5 bases and J by 4 bases, with 11 bases left in between. This CDR3 is 13 amino acids long. Primers: 60 Vbeta forward and 13 Jbeta reverse. Produced via immunoSEQ multiplex PCR; TCRdb's table is partial and in-frame only. Found here are about 170,000 clones, 70% to 90% of them singletons; the top ten hold over 2.5%. The sample consisted of PBMCs. This TCR derives from a man aged 30 to 45 in good health and CMV-seropositive. This chain connects TRBV11-3 to TRBJ1-2, with D possibly being TRBD1 (6 bases). CDR3 DNA: TGTGCCAGCAGCCAGGTGGGGGCCTATGGCTACACCTTC. Protein product: CASSQVGAYGYTF.